The 8 T cell receptor beta chains given below trace back to one sample, sequenced in a study of blood T cell repertoires in COVID-19. Profiling relied on immunoSEQ multiplex PCR, and the TCRdb table lists in-frame clones only, not all of them. The data show about 310,000 clones, under 90% seen once. Sequenced material: PBMCs or T cells enriched from blood (not recorded which). Receptor source: a woman in her twenties or thirties who had recovered from COVID-19.

The V and J genes are TRBV4-1 and TRBJ2-1; TRBD2 matches 10 bases. V was pared by 1 base and J by 4 bases, with 10 bases of the junction left unmatched. Germline assignment: CDR1 MGHRA and CDR2 YSYEKL. This CDR3 has 18 residues. CDR3 residues: CASSQVAGLAGVYNEQFF. CDR3 bases: TGCGCCAGCAGCCAAGTCGCTGGGCTAGCGGGAGTTTACAATGAGCAGTTCTTC.

The rearrangement joins TRBV27 to TRBJ2-7; D may be TRBD1 (5 bases). Per the germline V gene, CDR1 is MNHEY and CDR2 is SMNVEV (reference sequence). The germline V and J ends were trimmed by 2 bases and 6 bases, with 14 bases remaining between them. The CDR3 extends over 14 amino acids. This CDR3 is CASSLRGLPAEQYF. CDR3 DNA: TGTGCCAGCAGTTTAAGGGGTCTTCCGGCCGAGCAGTACTTC.

The rearrangement uses TRBV5-1 and TRBJ2-7; D perhaps matches TRBD1 (5 bases). Trimming took off 1 base at V and 1 base at J, with 12 bases between the two ends. The germline V gene encodes CDR1 SGHRS and CDR2 YFSETQ. The CDR3 totals 15 residues. CDR3 region: CASSLQGTPSYEQYF. In DNA form, the CDR3 reads TGCGCCAGCAGCTTGCAGGGCACGCCTTCCTACGAGCAGTACTTC.

V is TRBV13 and J is TRBJ1-2; D is ambiguous. The CDR3 runs 14 residues. The germline gives CDR1 PRHDT, CDR2 FYEKMQ (reference sequence). With 8 bases removed from V and 2 bases from J, the gap between germline ends came to 15 bases. The DNA for the CDR3 is TGTGCCAGCCGTAGGGAGCGGACCAACTATGGCTACACCTTC. Translated, it gives CASRRERTNYGYTF.

This clone was observed once. This chain joins TRBV9 and TRBJ2-6; no firm D call. The CDR3 covers 14 residues. V gave up 3 bases and J gave up 3 bases, with 7 bases separating them. Germline values: CDR1 SGDLS, CDR2 YYNGEE. CDR3 protein: CASSDRSGANVLTF. In nucleotides, the CDR3 is TGTGCCAGCAGCGACAGAAGTGGGGCCAACGTCCTGACTTTC.

This clone was observed a few times. The CDR3 here is CASSSRASGAGGFMSEQFF. CDR3 nucleotides: TGTGCCAGCAGCTCCCGAGCTTCCGGAGCGGGAGGTTTTATGTCTGAGCAGTTCTTC. The V call is TRBV9, the J call TRBJ2-1; 9 bases are shared with TRBD2. CDR1 SGDLS and CDR2 YYNGEE come from the germline V gene. The CDR3 contains 19 residues. Germline trimming cut 4 bases from V and 9 bases from J; bases unmatched to any gene: 23.

This clone occurred once. The chain is built from TRBV2 and TRBJ2-2; 10 nucleotides agree with TRBD2. The CDR3 consists of 16 residues. Germline lookup yields CDR1 SNHLY and CDR2 FYNNEI. Germline trimming cut 3 bases from V and 5 bases from J; bases unmatched to any gene: 6. Here the CDR3 reads CASSDGSGRGTGELFF. CDR3 nucleotide sequence: TGTGCCAGCAGTGACGGGAGCGGGAGGGGGACCGGGGAGCTGTTTTTT.

The chain is built from TRBV10-3 and TRBJ2-1; 14 bases agree with TRBD2. Germline values: CDR1 ENHRY, CDR2 SYGVKD. The CDR3 has 19 amino acids. J was trimmed by 4 bases and V by 6 bases; bases with no gene match: 14. The DNA for the CDR3 is TGTGCCATCAGCCCTACTATCGGACTAGCGGGAGGAACTTACAATGAGCAGTTCTTC. Translated: CAISPTIGLAGGTYNEQFF.